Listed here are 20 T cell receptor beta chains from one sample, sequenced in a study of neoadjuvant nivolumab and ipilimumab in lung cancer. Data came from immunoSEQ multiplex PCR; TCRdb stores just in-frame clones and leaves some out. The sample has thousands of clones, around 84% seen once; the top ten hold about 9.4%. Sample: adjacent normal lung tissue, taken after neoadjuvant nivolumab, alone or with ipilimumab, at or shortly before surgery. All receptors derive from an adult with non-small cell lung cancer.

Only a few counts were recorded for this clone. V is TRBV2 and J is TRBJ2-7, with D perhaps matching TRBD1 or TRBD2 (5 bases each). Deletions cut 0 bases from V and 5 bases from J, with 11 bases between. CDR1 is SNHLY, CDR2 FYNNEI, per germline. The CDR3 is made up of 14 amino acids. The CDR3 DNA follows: TGTGCCAGCAGTGAAGCGGCTGGGGGTCACGAGCAGTACTTC. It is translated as CASSEAAGGHEQYF.

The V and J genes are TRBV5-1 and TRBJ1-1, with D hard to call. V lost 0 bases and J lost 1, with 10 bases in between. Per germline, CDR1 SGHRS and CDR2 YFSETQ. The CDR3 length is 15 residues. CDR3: CASSLDEGTNTEAFF. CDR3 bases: TGCGCCAGCAGCTTGGATGAGGGCACGAACACTGAAGCTTTCTTT.

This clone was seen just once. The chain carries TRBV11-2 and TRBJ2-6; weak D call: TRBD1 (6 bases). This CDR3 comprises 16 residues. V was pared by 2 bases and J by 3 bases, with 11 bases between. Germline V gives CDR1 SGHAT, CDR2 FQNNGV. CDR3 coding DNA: TGTGCCAGCAGCTTATGGTCAGGGGATGGGGCCAACGTCCTGACTTTC. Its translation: CASSLWSGDGANVLTF.

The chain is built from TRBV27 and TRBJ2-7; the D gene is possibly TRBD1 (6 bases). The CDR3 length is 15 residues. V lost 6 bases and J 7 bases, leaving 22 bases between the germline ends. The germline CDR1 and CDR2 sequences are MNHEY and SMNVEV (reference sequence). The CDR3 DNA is TGTGCCAGCAGCAGCCGGGTAGGGACACCTTATGAGCAGTACTTC. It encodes CASSSRVGTPYEQYF.

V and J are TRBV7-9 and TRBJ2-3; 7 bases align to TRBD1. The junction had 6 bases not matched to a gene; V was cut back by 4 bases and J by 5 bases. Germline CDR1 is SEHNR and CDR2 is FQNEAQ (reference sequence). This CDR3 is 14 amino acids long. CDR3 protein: CASSSGQAEDTQYF. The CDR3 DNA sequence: TGTGCCAGCAGCTCCGGACAGGCTGAAGATACGCAGTATTTT.

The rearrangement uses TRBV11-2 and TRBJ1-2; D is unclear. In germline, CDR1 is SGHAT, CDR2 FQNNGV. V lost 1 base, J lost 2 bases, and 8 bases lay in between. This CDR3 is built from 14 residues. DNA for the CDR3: TGTGCCAGCAGCTTAGGGCCGGGGAACTATGGCTACACCTTC. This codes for CASSLGPGNYGYTF.

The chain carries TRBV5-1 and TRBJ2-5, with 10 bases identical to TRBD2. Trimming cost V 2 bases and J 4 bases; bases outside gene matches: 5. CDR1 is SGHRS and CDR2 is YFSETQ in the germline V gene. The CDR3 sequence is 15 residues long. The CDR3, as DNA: TGCGCCAGCAGCTTCCTAGCGGGAGAAGGAGAGACCCAGTACTTC. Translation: CASSFLAGEGETQYF. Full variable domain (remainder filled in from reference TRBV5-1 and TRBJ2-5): KAGVTQTPRYLIKTRGQQVTLSCSPISGHRSVSWYQQTPGQGLQFLFEYFSETQRNKGNFPGRFSGRQFSNSRSEMNVSTLELGDSALYLCASSFLAGEGETQYFGPGTRLLVL.

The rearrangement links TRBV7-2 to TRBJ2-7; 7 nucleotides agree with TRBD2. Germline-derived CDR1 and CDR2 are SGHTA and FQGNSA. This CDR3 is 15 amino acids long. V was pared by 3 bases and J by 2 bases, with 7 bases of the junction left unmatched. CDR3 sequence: CASSFKAGKTYEQYF. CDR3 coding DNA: TGTGCCAGCAGCTTTAAAGCGGGAAAAACCTACGAGCAGTACTTC.

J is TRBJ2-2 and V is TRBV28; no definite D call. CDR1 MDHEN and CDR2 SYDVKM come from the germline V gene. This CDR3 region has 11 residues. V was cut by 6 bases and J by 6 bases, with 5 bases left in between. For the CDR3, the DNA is TGTGCCAGCAGACGCGCCGGGGAGCTGTTTTTT. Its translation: CASRRAGELFF.

The CDR3 loop reads CASTLPQGAGNTIYF. The DNA for the CDR3 is TGTGCCAGCACTCTTCCTCAGGGGGCTGGAAACACCATATATTTT. The gene calls are TRBV6-6 and TRBJ1-3, with 7 positions matching TRBD1. V was pared by 7 bases and J by 2 bases, with 8 bases of the junction left unmatched. The CDR3 is 15 residues long. Germline CDR1 reads MNHNY; CDR2 reads SVGAGI (reference sequence).

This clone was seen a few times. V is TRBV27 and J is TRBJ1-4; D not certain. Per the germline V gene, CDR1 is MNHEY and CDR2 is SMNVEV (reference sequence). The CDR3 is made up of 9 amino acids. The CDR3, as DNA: TGTGGGCGGAATGAAAAACTGTTTTTT. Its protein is CGRNEKLFF.

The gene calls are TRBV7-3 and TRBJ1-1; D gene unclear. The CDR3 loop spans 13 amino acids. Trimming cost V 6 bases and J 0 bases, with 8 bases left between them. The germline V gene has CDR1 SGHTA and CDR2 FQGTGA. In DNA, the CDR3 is TGTGCCAGCAGAATTAACTTGAACACTGAAGCTTTCTTT. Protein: CASRINLNTEAFF.

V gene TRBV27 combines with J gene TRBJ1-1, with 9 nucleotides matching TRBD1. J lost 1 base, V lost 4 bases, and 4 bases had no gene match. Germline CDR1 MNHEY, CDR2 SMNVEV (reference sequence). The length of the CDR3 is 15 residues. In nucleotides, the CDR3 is TGTGCCAGCAGTTCGAGGGACAGGGCGAACACTGAAGCTTTCTTT. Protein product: CASSSRDRANTEAFF.

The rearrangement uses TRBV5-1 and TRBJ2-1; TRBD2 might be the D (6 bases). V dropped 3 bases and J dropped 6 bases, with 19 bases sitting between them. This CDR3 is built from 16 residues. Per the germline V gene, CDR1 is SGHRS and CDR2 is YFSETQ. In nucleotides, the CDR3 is TGCGCCAGCAGCTCGGTGGGGGACTCGGGGCCCAATGAGCAGTTCTTC. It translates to CASSSVGDSGPNEQFF. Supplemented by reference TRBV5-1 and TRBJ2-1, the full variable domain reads KAGVTQTPRYLIKTRGQQVTLSCSPISGHRSVSWYQQTPGQGLQFLFEYFSETQRNKGNFPGRFSGRQFSNSRSEMNVSTLELGDSALYLCASSSVGDSGPNEQFFGPGTRLTVL.

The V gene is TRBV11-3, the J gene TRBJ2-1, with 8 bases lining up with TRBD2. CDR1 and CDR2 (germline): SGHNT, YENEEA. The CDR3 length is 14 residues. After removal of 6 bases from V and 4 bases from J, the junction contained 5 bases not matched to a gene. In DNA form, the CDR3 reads TGTGCCAGCAGGAGCGGGGGATCTTACAATGAGCAGTTCTTC. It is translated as CASRSGGSYNEQFF.

In DNA, the CDR3 is TGTGCCAGCTCACGAGACAGGGTGATTAGGTCCTACGAGCAGTACTTC. It encodes CASSRDRVIRSYEQYF. The chain combines TRBV18 with TRBJ2-7; TRBD1 aligns across 7 bases. The CDR3 runs to 16 residues. V trimming: 4 bases; J trimming: 1 base; junction bases outside the gene matches: 10. Germline CDR1 is KGHSH and CDR2 is LQKENI.

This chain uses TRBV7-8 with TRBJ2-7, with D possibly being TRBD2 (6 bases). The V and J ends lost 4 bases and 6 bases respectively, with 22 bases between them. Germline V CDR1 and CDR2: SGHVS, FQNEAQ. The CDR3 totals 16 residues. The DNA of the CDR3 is TGTGCCAGCAGCTCTACTCCTTTGACTCTGGAGGGCGAGCAGTACTTC. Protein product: CASSSTPLTLEGEQYF.

CDR3 in DNA: TGTGCCAGCAGCCCCCGTGGGGCTCCACACACCGGGGAGCTGTTTTTT. Amino acid sequence: CASSPRGAPHTGELFF. The chain joins TRBV9 to TRBJ2-2, with D perhaps TRBD1 (5 bases). The CDR3 is 16 residues long. V was trimmed by 4 bases and J by 3 bases, leaving 16 bases between them. Germline V gives CDR1 SGDLS, CDR2 YYNGEE.

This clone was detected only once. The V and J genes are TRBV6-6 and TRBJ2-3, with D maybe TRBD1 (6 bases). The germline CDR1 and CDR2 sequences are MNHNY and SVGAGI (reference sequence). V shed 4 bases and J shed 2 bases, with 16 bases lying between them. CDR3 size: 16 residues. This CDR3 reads CASSSGGQTYTDTQYF. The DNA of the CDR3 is TGTGCCAGCAGTTCGGGTGGACAGACCTACACAGATACGCAGTATTTT.

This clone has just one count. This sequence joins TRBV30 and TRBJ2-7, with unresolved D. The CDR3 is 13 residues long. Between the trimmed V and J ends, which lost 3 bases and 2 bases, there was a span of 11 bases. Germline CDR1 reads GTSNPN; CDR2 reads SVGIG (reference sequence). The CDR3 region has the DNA TGTGCCTGGAGGGTCACCGGACCCTACGAGCAGTACTTC. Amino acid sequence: CAWRVTGPYEQYF.